This entry is about one TCR beta chain. Its specificity is unknown. The V gene's germline CDR1 is GTSNPN and CDR2 SVGIG (reference sequence). The CDR3 covers 14 residues. TCRdb re-analyzed the 5' RACE reads; it lists each CDR3 protein once, without DNA. Recorded for this sample: approximately 440,000 distinct CDR3 sequences. This entry comes from a study of T cells expressing NK-cell markers. Study context: Sorted CD3+CD56+NKG2C+, CD3+CD56+NKG2C- and CD3+CD56-NKG2C+ T cells provided the TCR beta repertoires. With respect to HCMV, most of the eight sequenced donors were seropositive, and one was seronegative.

Study-wide results and caveats: These same clonotypes (in several donors) also led the CD3+CD56-NKG2C+ fraction.

The TCR originated in a woman aged 45-60 years in good health. The chain couples TRBV30 to TRBJ2-6. Sequenced material: blood T cells: a sorted CD56 or NKG2C T cell subset, CD4+ or CD8+ T cells, or bulk PBMC T cells (not recorded which). The CDR3 here is CAWSYSSGANVLTF.